These 20 T cell receptor beta chains originate from one sample sequenced in a study of T cells in Graves' hyperthyroidism and ophthalmopathy. It was RNA transcripts that yielded the amplified TCR beta CDR3 regions. Carried out on the TCR CDR3, a first-round RT-PCR used the HTBI primer set. TCRdb ran MiXCR on the multiplex PCR reads and lists one entry per CDR3 protein. The table shows fewer than 400,000 distinct CDR3 sequences, with around 25% occurring only once. Sequenced material: blood. Receptors were obtained from a man aged 50-60 years with Graves' hyperthyroidism.

The V call is TRBV20-1, the J call TRBJ2-7; D is possibly TRBD2 (5 bases). The CDR3 has 14 residues. The germline V gene encodes CDR1 DFQATT and CDR2 SNEGSKA (reference sequence). With 1 base removed from V and 5 bases from J, the gap between germline ends came to 15 bases. CDR3 amino acids: CSARALGSAHEQYF. The CDR3 DNA reads as TGCAGTGCTAGAGCCTTGGGGAGTGCCCACGAGCAGTACTTC.

This clonotype was counted only a few times. The chain uses TRBV6-1 and TRBJ1-5, with TRBD1 matching over 9 bases. The length of the CDR3 is 18 residues. Germline V gives CDR1 MNHNS, CDR2 SASEGT. Unmatched junction bases numbered 12, after V lost 2 bases and J lost 4 bases. The CDR3 here is CASSEHSVGTGLNQPQHF. The CDR3 DNA reads TGTGCCAGCAGTGAACACTCGGTCGGGACAGGGCTTAATCAGCCCCAGCATTTT.

The genes are TRBV20-1 and TRBJ2-5; 14 bases line up with TRBD2. V dropped 1 base and J dropped 5; count of bases not matched to a gene: 9. Germline lookup yields CDR1 DFQATT and CDR2 SNEGSKA (reference sequence). CDR3 size: 17 residues. This CDR3 reads CSARARGTSGSRETQYF. In DNA, the CDR3 is TGCAGTGCTAGAGCTCGCGGGACTAGCGGGAGTCGGGAGACCCAGTACTTC.

This chain joins TRBV24-1 and TRBJ1-1; 10 bases align to TRBD1. The length of the CDR3 is 16 residues. Looked up from germline, CDR1 is KGHDR and CDR2 is SFDVKD. Trimming removed 2 bases from V and 0 bases from J; junction bases left unmatched: 2. The DNA for the CDR3 is TGTGCCACCAGTGATTCGACAGGGGGCATGAACACTGAAGCTTTCTTT. This codes for CATSDSTGGMNTEAFF.

This clonotype was recorded at least ten times. The J gene is TRBJ2-7, the V gene TRBV20-1; 7 nucleotides match TRBD1. From germline, CDR1 is DFQATT and CDR2 SNEGSKA (reference sequence). The CDR3 totals 15 residues. Trimming cost V 5 bases and J 7 bases; bases outside gene matches: 17. In nucleotides, the CDR3 is TGCAGTGCTCCCTCACCCGTGACAGGGTCAGAAGAGCAGTACTTC. Translating gives CSAPSPVTGSEEQYF.

This clonotype was observed a handful of times. This sequence joins TRBV12-3 or TRBV12-4 and TRBJ2-3; 7 bases are a match to TRBD2. V lost 4 bases to trimming and J lost 6 bases; unmatched junction nucleotides: 7. The CDR3 covers 14 residues. The CDR3 is CASSWGGAPDTQYF. In DNA form, the CDR3 reads TGTGCCAGCAGTTGGGGGGGAGCCCCGGATACGCAGTATTTT.

J is TRBJ1-6 and V is TRBV7-2; 9 nucleotides line up with TRBD1. The germline CDR1 and CDR2 sequences are SGHTA and FQGNSA. CDR3 length: 16 residues. V lost 5 bases, J lost 6 bases, and 8 bases stayed unmatched. In DNA, the CDR3 is TGTGCCAGCAGCACAGTACAGGGGGCGGTTAATTCACCCCTCCACTTT. Translated: CASSTVQGAVNSPLHF.

The V gene is TRBV6-5, the J gene TRBJ2-2; the D is unclear. CDR1 is MNHEY, CDR2 SVGAGI, per germline. V dropped 1 base and J dropped 5 bases, with 5 bases sitting between them. The CDR3 sequence is 13 residues long. The CDR3 nucleotides are TGTGCCAGCAGTTACTTCGTAACCGGGGAGCTGTTTTTT. This sequence encodes CASSYFVTGELFF.

This chain connects TRBV19 to TRBJ2-2, with D perhaps matching TRBD2 (6 bases). The CDR3 has 14 residues. Germline CDR1 LNHDA, CDR2 SQIVND (reference sequence). The V and J ends lost 5 bases and 4 bases respectively, with 11 bases between them. In DNA, the CDR3 is TGTGCCAGTAGTTGGGACTTAAGCACCGGGGAGCTGTTTTTT. Amino acid sequence: CASSWDLSTGELFF.

This clonotype was found once. A much larger clone differs by one base, so this may be a read error. The rearrangement links TRBV7-3 to TRBJ2-7; D ambiguous. The CDR3 extends over 12 amino acids. Trimming removed 0 bases from V and 6 bases from J, with 6 bases in between. The germline CDR1 and CDR2 sequences are SGHTA and FQGTGA. In DNA, the CDR3 is TGTGCCAGCAGCTTAACGTTCAGCGAGCAGTACTTC. Translating gives CASSLTFSEQYF.

In this sample, this clonotype turned up a few times. The gene calls are TRBV4-1 and TRBJ2-7, with 7 bases fitting TRBD2. Germline values: CDR1 MGHRA, CDR2 YSYEKL. Trimming at V came to 5 bases and at J to 0 bases, leaving 4 bases not matched to a gene. This CDR3 is built from 14 residues. The CDR3 reads CASSGRGSSYEQYF. CDR3 nucleotides: TGCGCCAGCAGCGGGCGCGGGAGCTCCTACGAGCAGTACTTC.

The J gene is TRBJ2-7, the V gene TRBV28; 10 nucleotides line up with TRBD2. With V trimmed by 4 bases and J by 2 bases, 5 bases remained unmatched. The germline gives CDR1 MDHEN, CDR2 SYDVKM. This CDR3 spans 15 amino acids. The CDR3 is CASSSTSGATYEQYF. DNA of the CDR3: TGTGCCAGCAGTTCTACTAGCGGGGCCACCTACGAGCAGTACTTC.

This chain joins TRBV5-1 and TRBJ2-3, with D hard to call. Deletions cut 4 bases from V and 7 bases from J, with 10 bases between. This CDR3 has 12 amino acids. Germline lookup yields CDR1 SGHRS and CDR2 YFSETQ. The CDR3 sequence: CASSVTENTQYF. The CDR3 nucleotides are TGCGCCAGCAGCGTAACCGAGAATACGCAGTATTTT.

In its sample, this clonotype was seen many times. The chain uses TRBV28 and TRBJ2-3, with TRBD2 as a possible D gene (6 bases). The CDR3 sequence is 16 residues long. Deletions cut 6 bases from V and 1 base from J, with 17 bases between. The V gene's germline CDR1 is MDHEN and CDR2 SYDVKM. The CDR3 sequence: CASRYGGTSRTDTQYF. The CDR3, as DNA: TGTGCCAGCAGGTACGGCGGGACTTCACGCACAGATACGCAGTATTTT.

The J gene is TRBJ1-2, the V gene TRBV27; D gene ambiguous. CDR1 and CDR2 from the germline V gene are MNHEY and SMNVEV (reference sequence). V was trimmed by 6 bases and J by 11 bases, leaving 22 bases between them. This CDR3 is built from 14 residues. The CDR3 region has the DNA TGTGCCAGCAGCCAAACCGGGCTCCTGGGGTCTTACACCTTC. Translating gives CASSQTGLLGSYTF.

This clonotype appeared a few times. The J gene is TRBJ2-3, the V gene TRBV7-2, with D possibly TRBD1 on 6 matching bases. The length of the CDR3 is 15 residues. V was cut by 6 bases and J by 4 bases, with 17 bases left in between. In germline, CDR1 is SGHTA, CDR2 FQGNSA. The CDR3 loop reads CASSSGHRIADTQYF. The CDR3 DNA follows: TGTGCCAGCAGTTCGGGACACCGAATAGCAGATACGCAGTATTTT.

This clonotype showed up just a few times. The V gene is TRBV20-1, the J gene TRBJ2-7, with TRBD2 matching 10 bases. The germline gives CDR1 DFQATT, CDR2 SNEGSKA (reference sequence). The junction had 7 bases not matched to a gene; V was cut back by 3 bases and J by 2 bases. The length of the CDR3 is 15 residues. The CDR3 DNA reads as TGCAGTGCTAGGGCTAGCGGGAGAGACACCTACGAGCAGTACTTC. It translates to CSARASGRDTYEQYF.

The J gene is TRBJ2-7, the V gene TRBV9; TRBD1 matches at 8 bases. Germline CDR1 and CDR2: SGDLS and YYNGEE. The CDR3 runs to 15 residues. Trimming cost V 4 bases and J 3 bases; bases outside gene matches: 9. The DNA of the CDR3 is TGTGCCAGCAGCCTCGACGCGGGACAGGACTACGAGCAGTACTTC. It codes for CASSLDAGQDYEQYF.

The rearrangement joins TRBV6-7 to TRBJ2-1, with 12 bases that match TRBD2. TRBV6-7 is recorded as an ORF, its role being uncertain. The CDR3 runs to 20 residues. V was pared by 0 bases and J by 4 bases, with 13 bases of the junction left unmatched. CDR3 DNA: TGTGCCAGCAGTTACTCGAAGACAGTACTAGCGGGAGGTGTATACAATGAGCAGTTCTTC. Protein: CASSYSKTVLAGGVYNEQFF.

There are many counts of this clonotype. The CDR3 DNA follows: TGTGCCAGCAGTTTATCAGGCGCCAGGACCACTGAAGCTTTCTTT. This gives the protein CASSLSGARTTEAFF. This chain connects TRBV12-3 or TRBV12-4 to TRBJ1-1; D call uncertain. With 2 bases removed from V and 4 bases from J, the gap between germline ends came to 14 bases. CDR3 size: 15 residues.